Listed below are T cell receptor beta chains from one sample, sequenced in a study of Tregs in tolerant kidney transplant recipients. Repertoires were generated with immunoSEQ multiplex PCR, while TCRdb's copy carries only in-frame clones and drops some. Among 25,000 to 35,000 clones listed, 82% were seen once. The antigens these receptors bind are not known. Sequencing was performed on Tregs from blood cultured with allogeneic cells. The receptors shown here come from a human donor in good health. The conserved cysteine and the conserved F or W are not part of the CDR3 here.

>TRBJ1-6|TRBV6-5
ASSYRSGLSPLH
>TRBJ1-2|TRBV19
ASSPRPTRGYT
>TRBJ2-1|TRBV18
ASSVGRSLNEQF
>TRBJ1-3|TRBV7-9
ASSAWTGRSGNTIY
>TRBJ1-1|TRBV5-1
ASSLLQDGPVFPF
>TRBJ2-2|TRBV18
ASSATSGIPGELF
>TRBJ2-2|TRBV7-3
ASSPRTSGTGGELF
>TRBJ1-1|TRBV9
ASSVALSAGTEAF
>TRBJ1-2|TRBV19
ASSPPGGRGYT
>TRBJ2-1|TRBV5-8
ASSLRFEQF
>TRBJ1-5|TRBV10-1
ASSESSRGRHQPQH
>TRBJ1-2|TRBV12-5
ASARPGQGALNYGYT
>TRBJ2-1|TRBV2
ASSVTGLPYNEQF
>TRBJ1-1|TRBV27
ASSLLAGGNTEAF
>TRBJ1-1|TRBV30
ACRNPYLNTEAF
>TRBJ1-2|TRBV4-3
ASSQAPSVLYYGYT
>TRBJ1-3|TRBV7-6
ASSLGVSTGNTIY
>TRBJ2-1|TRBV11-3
ASSSSGSEEQF
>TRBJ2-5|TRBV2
ASSEQAAGAGETQY
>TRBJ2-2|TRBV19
ASTRRGTGELF
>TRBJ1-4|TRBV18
ASSPRAPEKLF
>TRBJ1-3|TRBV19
ASTRWGLQGASGNTIY
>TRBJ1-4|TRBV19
ASRGGLQLF
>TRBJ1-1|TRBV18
ASSPSRSPEAF
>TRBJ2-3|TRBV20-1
SARRTDTQY
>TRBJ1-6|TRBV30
AWSFSWTGSSYNSPLH
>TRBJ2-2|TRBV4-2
ASSQDLGGRTSVGELF
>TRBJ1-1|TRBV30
AWSRILNTEAF
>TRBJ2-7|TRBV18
ASSPGRPSSYEQY
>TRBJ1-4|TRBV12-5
ASGLGTAGEKLF
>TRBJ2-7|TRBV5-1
ASSRGPQGQDYEQY
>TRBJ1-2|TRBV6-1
ASSEAGGPFTVT
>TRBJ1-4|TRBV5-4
ASSMRTALGEKLF
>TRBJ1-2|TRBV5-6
ASSATGGPNYGYT
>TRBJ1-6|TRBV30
AWRREGYSPLH
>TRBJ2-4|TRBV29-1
SVGRQKNIQY
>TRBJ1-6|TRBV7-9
ASSGGQGLNSPLH
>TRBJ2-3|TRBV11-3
ASSFGGSSDTQY
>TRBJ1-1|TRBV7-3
ASSETANTEAF
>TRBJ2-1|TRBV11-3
ASSPRDRGHNEQF
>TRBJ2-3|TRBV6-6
AVRRVAGGDTQY
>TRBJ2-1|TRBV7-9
ASSFLGNEQF
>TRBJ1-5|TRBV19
ASTPGNQPQH
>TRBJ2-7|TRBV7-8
ASSSGRIYEQY
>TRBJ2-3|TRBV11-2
ASSLWGDTDTQY
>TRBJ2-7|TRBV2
ASSEGTGSTYEQY